A single sample gave rise to the 8 T cell receptor beta chains below, sequenced in a study of graft-versus-host responses after intestinal transplantation. Sequencing was performed with immunoSEQ multiplex PCR; in TCRdb, only in-frame clones are kept and a portion is missing. The sample yields about 19,000 clones, 80% to 95% seen once. The sequenced sample was PBMCs, obtained less than 400 days after transplant. These receptors were taken from a human patient who received an intestinal transplant, so some T cells may come from the graft donor.

This chain uses TRBV28 with TRBJ2-1; 8 bases map to TRBD2. The CDR3 has 18 amino acids. The germline V gene has CDR1 MDHEN and CDR2 SYDVKM. With V trimmed by 3 bases and J by 4 bases, 14 bases remained unmatched. Here the CDR3 DNA reads TGTGCCAGCAGTTTTTTGGGTTGGGTAGCGGGGTCTTACAATGAGCAGTTCTTC. This encodes CASSFLGWVAGSYNEQFF.

The gene calls are TRBV5-1 and TRBJ1-1; a possible D gene is TRBD1 (5 bases). Germline assignment: CDR1 SGHRS and CDR2 YFSETQ. This CDR3 has 14 amino acids. Deletions cut 4 bases from V and 2 bases from J, with 12 bases between. The CDR3 is CASSPGTDNTEAFF. DNA for the CDR3: TGCGCCAGCAGCCCCGGGACGGATAACACTGAAGCTTTCTTT.

A remark on this clone: Other DNA sequences of this sample code for an identical CDR3. The CDR3 bases are TGTGCCTGGGGGGGGCTGGCGGGAGGAGACACCGGGGAGCTGTTTTTT. It specifies CAWGGLAGGDTGELFF. This chain joins TRBV30 and TRBJ2-2, with TRBD2 matching over 8 bases. CDR1 and CDR2 from the germline V gene are GTSNPN and SVGIG (reference sequence). The V gene end was trimmed by 5 bases and the J gene end by 3 bases; junction bases not matched to a gene: 11. The CDR3 covers 16 residues.

The J gene is TRBJ2-1, the V gene TRBV9; 7 bases are shared with TRBD1. The CDR3 is made up of 15 amino acids. V gave up 3 bases and J gave up 3 bases; unmatched junction bases: 6. Germline assignment: CDR1 SGDLS and CDR2 YYNGEE. The CDR3 protein is CASSATGTDYNEQFF. CDR3 coding DNA: TGTGCCAGCAGCGCCACCGGGACAGACTACAATGAGCAGTTCTTC.

The V call is TRBV5-1, the J call TRBJ1-3; D call uncertain. CDR1 is SGHRS and CDR2 is YFSETQ in the germline V gene. V was trimmed by 0 bases and J by 4 bases, leaving 5 bases between them. The CDR3 is made up of 13 amino acids. In nucleotides, the CDR3 is TGCGCCAGCAGCTTGGGACCGGGAAACACCATATATTTT. It encodes CASSLGPGNTIYF.

The chain links TRBV18 to TRBJ2-7; D perhaps matches TRBD1 (5 bases). The V and J ends lost 4 bases and 7 bases respectively, with 20 bases between them. Germline V gene sequence: CDR1 KGHSH, CDR2 LQKENI. This CDR3 contains 15 residues. Here the CDR3 DNA reads TGTGCCAGCTCACTCGGCACAGGCGGCCCTACGGAGCAGTACTTC. It encodes CASSLGTGGPTEQYF.

This sequence joins TRBV6-5 and TRBJ2-7, with D perhaps matching TRBD2 (6 bases). This CDR3 is built from 15 residues. V was trimmed by 4 bases and J by 0 bases, leaving 13 bases between them. Germline lookup yields CDR1 MNHEY and CDR2 SVGAGI. The CDR3 nucleotides are TGTGCCAGCAGTTTGGAGGGCGGGATCTCCTACGAGCAGTACTTC. Its protein is CASSLEGGISYEQYF.

V gene TRBV4-1 combines with J gene TRBJ1-4; 7 nucleotides agree with TRBD1. The CDR3 is 15 residues long. The junction had 4 bases not matched to a gene; V was cut back by 6 bases and J by 0 bases. Germline V gene data show CDR1 as MGHRA and CDR2 as YSYEKL. In DNA, the CDR3 is TGCGCCAGCAGTCAGCAGGGGGCAACTAATGAAAAACTGTTTTTT. Encoded protein: CASSQQGATNEKLFF.